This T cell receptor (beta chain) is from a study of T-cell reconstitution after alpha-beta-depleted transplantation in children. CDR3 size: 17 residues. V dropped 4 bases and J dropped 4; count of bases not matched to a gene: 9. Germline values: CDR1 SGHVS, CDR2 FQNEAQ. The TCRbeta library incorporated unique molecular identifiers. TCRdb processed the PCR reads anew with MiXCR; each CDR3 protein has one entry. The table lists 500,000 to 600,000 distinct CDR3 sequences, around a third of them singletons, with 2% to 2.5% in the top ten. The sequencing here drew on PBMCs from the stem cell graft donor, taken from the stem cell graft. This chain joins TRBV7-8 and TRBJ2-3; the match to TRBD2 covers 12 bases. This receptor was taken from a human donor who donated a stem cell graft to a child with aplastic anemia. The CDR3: CASSSRIASGRADTQYF. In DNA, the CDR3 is TGTGCCAGCAGCTCACGCATTGCTAGCGGGAGGGCAGATACGCAGTATTTT.